The present T cell receptor (beta chain) was sequenced within a study of blood T cell repertoires in COVID-19. Across the study: The study drew acute and convalescent COVID-19 samples from the United States, Italy and Spain.

TCRdb keeps only in-frame clones here, not all; method: immunoSEQ multiplex PCR. The table records about 110,000 clones, 75% to 90% of them present only once. The CDR3 totals 13 residues. Looked up from germline, CDR1 is SGHTA and CDR2 is FQGTGA. V lost 5 bases and J lost 11; bases outside the gene matches: 7. The gene calls are TRBV7-3 and TRBJ2-3; TRBD1 aligns across 10 bases. The sequenced material came from peripheral blood. The receptor was derived from a man between 70 and 80 years old with acute or convalescent COVID-19. The CDR3 here is CASSPRQGAMQYF. The DNA for the CDR3 is TGTGCCAGCAGCCCCCGACAGGGGGCAATGCAGTATTTT. Looking up the rest from reference TRBV7-3 and TRBJ2-3 gives the full variable domain: GAGVSQTPSNKVTEKGKYVELRCDPISGHTALYWYRQSLGQGPEFLIYFQGTGAADDSGLPNDRFFAVRPEGSVSTLKIQRTERGDSAVYLCASSPRQGAMQYFGPGTRLTVL.